This T cell receptor beta chain was recorded in a study of blood T cell repertoires in COVID-19. Across the whole study: Acute-phase and convalescent COVID-19 samples originated in the United States, Italy and Spain. T cells, B-cell-depleted T cells, or PBMCs provided the cDNA or gDNA that served as material.

In the study's own analysis: It was from reference gene primer amplification that nucleated cell counts were estimated. The repertoire was sequenced with immunoSEQ multiplex PCR; TCRdb's copy has only in-frame clones and lacks some. That table furnishes V, J and clone size, whereas the DNA furnished D and trimming. In the table there are roughly 18,000 clones, 91% of which are singletons. The source of this sequence is a human donor in a cohort sampled during active COVID-19. Sample: peripheral blood.

CDR3 in DNA: TGTGCCAGTAAATTGGGGAGGACAGGCTATGGCTACACCTTC. This sequence encodes CASKLGRTGYGYTF. The chain combines TRBV6-5 with TRBJ1-2; 7 nucleotides line up with TRBD1. Germline loops: CDR1 MNHEY, CDR2 SVGAGI. With 9 bases clipped from V and 4 bases from J, the junction kept 11 bases outside the gene matches. CDR3 length: 14 amino acids.